Below, one T cell receptor beta chain is given with its context. The target antigen is unknown. This entry belongs to a study of graft-versus-host responses after intestinal transplantation. Overall study context: Transplants given to recipients were multivisceral, liver-intestinal, or isolated intestinal. Each recipient received anti-thymocyte globulin induction, then tacrolimus and steroids for around three years. Study-wide findings and caveats: Among circulating GvH clones, peak levels were associated with early post-transplant declines in HvG clones. GvH clones were identified in recipient marrow, with some first appearing in ileum or blood.

V lost 1 base and J lost 2; bases outside the gene matches: 2. Germline V lookup: CDR1 SNHLY, CDR2 FYNNEI. The length of the CDR3 is 14 residues. Sequencing was performed with immunoSEQ multiplex PCR; in TCRdb, only in-frame clones are kept and a portion is missing. The sample yields some 10,000 clones, roughly three quarters seen once. Both intraepithelial and lamina propria lymphocytes were released by processing graft tissue. This chain links TRBV2 with TRBJ2-7; 7 bases align to TRBD1. The starting material was ileum tissue, obtained 23 days after intestinal transplant. The receptor's source is a human patient who received an intestinal transplant, so some T cells may come from the graft donor. The CDR3 coding sequence is TGTGCCAGCAGTGAAGGCCAGGGGGCCTACGAGCAGTACTTC. This gives the protein CASSEGQGAYEQYF.